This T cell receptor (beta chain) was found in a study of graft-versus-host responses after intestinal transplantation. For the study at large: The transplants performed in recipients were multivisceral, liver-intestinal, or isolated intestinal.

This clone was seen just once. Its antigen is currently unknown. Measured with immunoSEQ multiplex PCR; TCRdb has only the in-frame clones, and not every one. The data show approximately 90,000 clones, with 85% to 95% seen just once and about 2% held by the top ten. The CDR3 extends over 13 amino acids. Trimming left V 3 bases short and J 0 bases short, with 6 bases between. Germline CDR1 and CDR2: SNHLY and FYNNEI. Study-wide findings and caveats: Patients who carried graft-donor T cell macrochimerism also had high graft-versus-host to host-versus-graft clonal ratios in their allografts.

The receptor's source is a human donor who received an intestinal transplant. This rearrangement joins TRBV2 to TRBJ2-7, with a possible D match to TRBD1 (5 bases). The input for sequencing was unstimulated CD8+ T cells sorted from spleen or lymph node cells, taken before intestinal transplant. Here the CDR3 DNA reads TGTGCCAGCAGTGACAGGGTCTCCTACGAGCAGTACTTC. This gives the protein CASSDRVSYEQYF.